This TCR beta chain stems from a study of tumor-infiltrating lymphocytes in primary liver carcinoma. In the study overall: Maximum tumor diameters ranged from roughly 4 to 11 cm, stage T1-T3 N0M0. The yield of productive TCRbeta reads per sample was roughly 3.65 to 7.5 million and was similar across tissue types.

The source material, about 18-31 mg of unsorted bulk tissue, was used to co-extract RNA and DNA. Patients were treatment-naive with chronic HBV infection. This CDR3 region has 11 residues. Germline V gene sequence: CDR1 SEHNR, CDR2 FQNEAQ (reference sequence). Study conclusions and caveats: Top-250-clone fractions were significantly higher in tumors than in blood (p = 0.039).

cDNA specific to TCR beta was made from around 530 ng of total RNA, with a constant-region primer employed for priming. Slightly modified ARM-PCR served as the procedure for the TCR beta libraries. These libraries came from three rounds of nested multiplex PCR. A C-beta reverse primer was combined with TRBV1-TRBV30 forward primers in the first two PCR rounds, and each round had about 10 cycles. TCRdb independently ran MiXCR on the multiplex PCR reads; one entry per CDR3 protein. Of tens of thousands of distinct CDR3 sequences detected, roughly 74% appear once; the ten largest clones hold around 41%. As regards this clonotype: Its specificity is unknown. Because it lacks the conserved phenylalanine or tryptophan at the end, this CDR3 is likely a read error.

The sequence derives from a woman in her 30s with primary liver carcinoma and hepatitis B virus infection. The chain carries TRBV7-9 and TRBJ2-5, with unresolved D. The material sequenced was tumor-adjacent normal liver tissue. The CDR3 loop reads CASRFRETQYL. The CDR3 nucleotides are TGTGCTAGCAGATTTAGGGAGACCCAGTACCTC.